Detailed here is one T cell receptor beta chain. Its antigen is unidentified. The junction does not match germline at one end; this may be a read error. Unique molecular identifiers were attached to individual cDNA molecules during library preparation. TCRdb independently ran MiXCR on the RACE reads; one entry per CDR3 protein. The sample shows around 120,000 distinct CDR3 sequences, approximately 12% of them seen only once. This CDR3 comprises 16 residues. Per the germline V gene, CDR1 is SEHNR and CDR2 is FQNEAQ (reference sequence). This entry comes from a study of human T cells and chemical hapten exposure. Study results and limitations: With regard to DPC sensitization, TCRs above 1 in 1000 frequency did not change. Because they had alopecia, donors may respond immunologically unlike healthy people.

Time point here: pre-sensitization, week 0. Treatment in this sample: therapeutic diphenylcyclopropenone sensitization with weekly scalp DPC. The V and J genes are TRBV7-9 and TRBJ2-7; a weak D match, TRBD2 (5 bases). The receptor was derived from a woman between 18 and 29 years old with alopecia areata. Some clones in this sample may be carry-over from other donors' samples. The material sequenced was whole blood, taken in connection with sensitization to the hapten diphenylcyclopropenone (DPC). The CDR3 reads CASGLASRLSSYEQYF. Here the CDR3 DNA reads TGTGCCAGCGGCTTAGCGTCCAGGTTGAGCTCCTACGAGCAGTACTTC.